Each of the 14 T cell receptor beta chains below was sequenced from the same sample in a study of blood T cell repertoires in COVID-19. Here immunoSEQ multiplex PCR was the method, and the copy in TCRdb shows in-frame clones only, minus some. The sample contains around 260,000 clones, about four fifths of which appear only once. The sample was peripheral blood. The receptors derive from a woman aged 45-60 years who had recovered from COVID-19.

The chain has TRBV27 and TRBJ2-7, with 9 bases matching TRBD1. Germline CDR1 and CDR2: MNHEY and SMNVEV (reference sequence). V lost 4 bases and J lost 3; bases outside the gene matches: 4. The CDR3 contains 14 residues. CDR3 coding DNA: TGTGCCAGCAGTTCCGGGACAGGGCTCTACGAGCAGTACTTC. Protein sequence: CASSSGTGLYEQYF.

The chain couples TRBV4-1 to TRBJ1-4; TRBD1 matches 7 bases. This CDR3 is 15 amino acids long. Germline V CDR1 and CDR2: MGHRA, YSYEKL. V trimming: 3 bases; J trimming: 7 bases; junction bases outside the gene matches: 8. This CDR3 reads CASSHERTGPEKLFF. CDR3 DNA sequence: TGCGCCAGCAGCCACGAAAGGACAGGTCCTGAAAAACTGTTTTTT.

The chain combines TRBV6-6 with TRBJ2-7, with D maybe TRBD1 (6 bases). V lost 7 bases and J lost 6, with 16 bases in between. Germline V gene data show CDR1 as MNHNY and CDR2 as SVGAGI (reference sequence). The CDR3 extends over 13 amino acids. CDR3 coding DNA: TGTGCCAGCACTCACAGGGTACAGGTCGAGCAGTACTTC. Residues: CASTHRVQVEQYF.

The chain links TRBV27 to TRBJ2-5; D is possibly TRBD2 (5 bases). Germline loops: CDR1 MNHEY, CDR2 SMNVEV (reference sequence). Deletions cut 6 bases from V and 7 bases from J, with 15 bases between. The CDR3 is 13 amino acids. Here the CDR3 reads CASSLAGPVTQYF. CDR3 sequence (DNA): TGTGCCAGCAGCCTAGCAGGACCTGTGACCCAGTACTTC.

The chain combines TRBV6-4 with TRBJ1-1; D not resolved. The V end was cut by 2 bases, the J end by 6 bases, with 10 bases between. The CDR3 is made up of 13 amino acids. The germline CDR1 and CDR2 sequences are MRHNA and SNTAGT. The CDR3 here is CASSDPTTAEAFF. The CDR3 nucleotides read TGTGCCAGCAGTGACCCGACAACAGCTGAAGCTTTCTTT.

This sequence joins TRBV5-1 and TRBJ2-7, with 12 bases lining up with TRBD2. The CDR3 extends over 15 amino acids. V trimming: 1 base; J trimming: 3 bases; junction bases outside the gene matches: 2. Per the germline V gene, CDR1 is SGHRS and CDR2 is YFSETQ. CDR3 in amino acids: CASSLKTSGSYEQYF. The CDR3 DNA reads TGCGCCAGCAGCTTGAAGACTAGCGGGAGCTACGAGCAGTACTTC. The variable domain in full, completed from reference TRBV5-1 and TRBJ2-7, reads KAGVTQTPRYLIKTRGQQVTLSCSPISGHRSVSWYQQTPGQGLQFLFEYFSETQRNKGNFPGRFSGRQFSNSRSEMNVSTLELGDSALYLCASSLKTSGSYEQYFGPGTRLTVT.

The rearrangement joins TRBV6-6 to TRBJ2-1, with 11 bases matching TRBD2. V trimming: 6 bases; J trimming: 8 bases; junction bases outside the gene matches: 6. Per germline, CDR1 MNHNY and CDR2 SVGAGI (reference sequence). This CDR3 contains 14 residues. The DNA of the CDR3 is TGTGCCAGCAGCCCGGGACTAGCGGTAGATGAGCAGTTCTTC. Residues: CASSPGLAVDEQFF.

This rearrangement joins TRBV19 to TRBJ2-5, with TRBD2 matching over 14 bases. CDR1 LNHDA and CDR2 SQIVND come from the germline V gene (reference sequence). The CDR3 extends over 17 amino acids. V trimming: 3 bases; J trimming: 7 bases; junction bases outside the gene matches: 10. This CDR3 reads CASSIGLAGGRDATQYF. CDR3 bases: TGTGCCAGTAGTATCGGACTAGCGGGGGGCAGGGATGCGACCCAGTACTTC.

The chain links TRBV5-1 to TRBJ2-7; 7 nucleotides match TRBD2. Germline V gene lookup returns CDR1 SGHRS and CDR2 YFSETQ. The V gene end was trimmed by 4 bases and the J gene end by 4 bases; junction bases not matched to a gene: 8. The CDR3 length is 14 residues. CDR3 region: CASSPGLGVYEQYF. The CDR3, as DNA: TGCGCCAGCAGCCCCGGACTAGGGGTGTACGAGCAGTACTTC.

This chain uses TRBV28 with TRBJ2-7; 8 bases agree with TRBD1. CDR3 length equals 16 residues. After removal of 5 bases from V and 4 bases from J, the junction contained 13 bases not matched to a gene. Germline-derived CDR1 and CDR2 are MDHEN and SYDVKM. The CDR3 DNA sequence: TGTGCCAGCAGTCCTCTAGGGGGGAGACAGGGGTACGAGCAGTACTTC. Translation gives CASSPLGGRQGYEQYF.

The gene calls are TRBV5-1 and TRBJ1-6; D not resolved. The V gene's germline CDR1 is SGHRS and CDR2 YFSETQ. The CDR3 runs to 15 residues. The V gene lost 0 bases and the J gene lost 5 bases, with 9 bases spanning the gap. For the CDR3, the DNA is TGCGCCAGCAGCTTGGCGGGAGCCGATAATTCACCCCTCCACTTT. Amino acids: CASSLAGADNSPLHF.

CDR3 amino acids: CASSQEGTRNEQFF. CDR3 DNA sequence: TGTGCCAGCAGCCAAGAGGGGACTAGGAATGAGCAGTTCTTC. The rearrangement joins TRBV4-2 to TRBJ2-1; 8 nucleotides line up with TRBD2. The CDR3 length is 14 residues. Trimming at V came to 0 bases and at J to 7 bases, leaving 2 bases not matched to a gene. Germline V lookup: CDR1 LGHNA, CDR2 YNFKEQ.

The chain joins TRBV5-1 to TRBJ1-2; possibly TRBD1 for D (6 bases). The germline V gene has CDR1 SGHRS and CDR2 YFSETQ. This CDR3 region has 15 residues. V shed 2 bases and J shed 4 bases, with 15 bases lying between them. CDR3 amino acids: CASSLGGATFYGYTF. CDR3 coding DNA: TGCGCCAGCAGCTTAGGGGGGGCGACATTCTATGGCTACACCTTC.

The CDR3 bases are TGCAGCGTTGCCGGGGCTGGGGCCAACGTCCTGACTTTC. It is translated as CSVAGAGANVLTF. The J gene is TRBJ2-6, the V gene TRBV29-1; D might be TRBD2 (5 bases). Germline lookup yields CDR1 SQVTM and CDR2 ANQGSEA. The V gene lost 4 bases and the J gene lost 2 bases, with 6 bases spanning the gap. This CDR3 has 13 residues.